The T cell receptor beta chain under discussion was sequenced for a study of T cells in Graves' hyperthyroidism and ophthalmopathy. Study-wide results and caveats: By a 13 V-J model, ophthalmopathy was set apart from stable hyperthyroidism.

Amplification of TCR beta CDR3 regions was performed using RNA transcripts as template. The TCR CDR3 was amplified in a first-round RT-PCR using the HTBI primer set. TCRdb recomputed calls from the multiplex PCR reads with MiXCR, one row per CDR3 protein. The table lists fewer than 700,000 distinct CDR3 sequences, 15% to 20% of them singletons. V gave up 5 bases and J gave up 1 base, with 14 bases separating them. The CDR3 has 15 residues. CDR1 is MDHEN, CDR2 SYDVKM, per germline. Clinical symptoms, serum thyroxine, TRAb, thyroid ultrasound and orbital computed tomography established diagnosis. The PBMCs were taken from approximately 9 ml of fresh peripheral blood. Points on this clonotype: Its specificity is not known.

The V and J genes are TRBV28 and TRBJ1-1; D uncertain. The sequence was obtained from a young woman with Graves' ophthalmopathy. The sequenced sample was blood. CDR3 in DNA: TGTGCCAGCAGTCTTGCCCCTAGAAAGAACACTGAAGCTTTCTTT. Translated: CASSLAPRKNTEAFF.